Shown below are 14 T cell receptor beta chains from a single sample sequenced in a study of cytomegalovirus exposure and HLA in healthy donors. Method: immunoSEQ multiplex PCR; TCRdb's copy keeps in-frame clones and lacks some. The sample holds hundreds of thousands of clones; approximately 80% are singletons and the top ten take about 14%. Sequenced input: PBMCs. The receptors come from a woman between 25 and 40 years old in good health and CMV-seropositive.

This clone was seen more than once but under ten times. The chain combines TRBV5-1 with TRBJ1-1, with D perhaps TRBD1 (6 bases). V lost 1 base to trimming and J lost 8 bases, with 12 bases between them. Germline V gene sequence: CDR1 SGHRS, CDR2 YFSETQ. The CDR3 has 13 residues. The CDR3 nucleotides are TGCGCCAGCAGCTTGTATTCCGGGACAGAAGCTTTCTTT. It specifies CASSLYSGTEAFF.

CDR3 sequence: CASKWVAATDTQYF. In nucleotides, the CDR3 is TGTGCCTCCAAGTGGGTAGCGGCCACAGATACGCAGTATTTT. The genes are TRBV6-5 and TRBJ2-3; a weak D match, TRBD2 (6 bases). Per the germline V gene, CDR1 is MNHEY and CDR2 is SVGAGI. V was pared by 11 bases and J by 2 bases, with 17 bases between. This CDR3 is built from 14 residues.

The chain is built from TRBV4-1 and TRBJ2-7, with TRBD2 as a possible D gene (6 bases). Per germline, CDR1 MGHRA and CDR2 YSYEKL. The CDR3 length is 16 residues. Trimming took off 4 bases at V and 3 bases at J, with 19 bases between the two ends. The CDR3 sequence is CASSLGRDLTFYEQYF. DNA for the CDR3: TGCGCCAGCAGCCTCGGGCGGGACCTAACCTTCTACGAGCAGTACTTC.

The chain couples TRBV6-5 to TRBJ2-3; TRBD2 aligns across 10 bases. Trimming cost V 5 bases and J 6 bases; bases outside gene matches: 8. The CDR3 totals 15 residues. The germline CDR1 and CDR2 sequences are MNHEY and SVGAGI. The DNA of the CDR3 is TGTGCCAGCAGTCCTAGCGGGAGTTTAGCCGATACGCAGTATTTT. Translation: CASSPSGSLADTQYF.

V gene TRBV19 combines with J gene TRBJ2-3, with TRBD1 as a possible D gene (6 bases). Germline V gene lookup returns CDR1 LNHDA and CDR2 SQIVND (reference sequence). Trimming pared 6 bases from V and 4 bases from J, leaving 14 bases between. The length of the CDR3 is 14 residues. CDR3 nucleotide sequence: TGTGCCAGTAGCAGGAAGGACAGCGCAGATACGCAGTATTTT. Its protein is CASSRKDSADTQYF.

The chain combines TRBV10-3 with TRBJ2-7; D uncertain. The germline V gene encodes CDR1 ENHRY and CDR2 SYGVKD. This CDR3 has 15 residues. Trimming took 7 bases from V and 0 from J, leaving 16 bases between them. CDR3 sequence reads: CAIKDGRTVSYEQYF. In nucleotides, the CDR3 is TGTGCCATCAAAGATGGTCGGACGGTCTCCTACGAGCAGTACTTC.

This clone was counted a few times. The rearrangement links TRBV27 to TRBJ2-3, with D possibly TRBD2 on 5 matching bases. V lost 6 bases and J 6 bases, leaving 7 bases between the germline ends. CDR1 and CDR2 (germline): MNHEY, SMNVEV (reference sequence). The CDR3 runs 11 residues. CDR3 region: CASSRGDTQYF. The CDR3 DNA follows: TGTGCCAGCAGCCGCGGGGATACGCAGTATTTT.

The V gene is TRBV5-6, the J gene TRBJ2-7; 9 bases fit TRBD1. Germline values: CDR1 SGHDT, CDR2 YYEEEE. The CDR3 totals 13 residues. Unmatched junction bases numbered 4, after V lost 4 bases and J lost 5 bases. CDR3 region: CASSGWTGDEQYF. CDR3 nucleotide sequence: TGTGCCAGCAGCGGCTGGACAGGGGACGAGCAGTACTTC.

The chain combines TRBV13 with TRBJ2-4; D not resolved. The CDR3 runs 15 residues. The V end was cut by 0 bases, the J end by 8 bases, with 14 bases between. Germline V gives CDR1 PRHDT, CDR2 FYEKMQ (reference sequence). The CDR3 DNA is TGTGCCAGCAGCTTAGGCCGAGACATAAAGGACATTCAGTACTTC. This sequence encodes CASSLGRDIKDIQYF.

This clone was seen once. V is TRBV30 and J is TRBJ2-1, with D uncertain. The CDR3 is made up of 17 amino acids. V was shortened by 4 bases and J by 1 base, with 20 bases between the two germline ends. Germline V CDR1 and CDR2: GTSNPN, SVGIG (reference sequence). CDR3 region: CAWTYSASPESYNEQFF. In DNA, the CDR3 is TGTGCCTGGACCTACTCCGCCTCACCGGAATCCTACAATGAGCAGTTCTTC.

This chain uses TRBV30 with TRBJ2-1, with D uncertain. CDR1 and CDR2 (germline): GTSNPN, SVGIG (reference sequence). The CDR3 contains 12 residues. CDR3 DNA: TGTGCGGGCAGCAGCTCCTACAATGAGCAGTTCTTC. This codes for CAGSSSYNEQFF.

The rearrangement joins TRBV11-3 to TRBJ2-7; D not resolved. The germline CDR1 and CDR2 sequences are SGHNT and YENEEA. Trimming shortened V by 3 bases and J by 8 bases, and 14 bases separated the two germline ends. The CDR3 contains 13 residues. This CDR3 is CASSFIGSPQQYF. CDR3 sequence (DNA): TGTGCCAGCAGCTTTATCGGCAGCCCTCAGCAGTACTTC.

J is TRBJ1-2 and V is TRBV27; D perhaps matches TRBD1 (6 bases). Trimming pared 7 bases from V and 4 bases from J, leaving 16 bases between. This CDR3 contains 14 residues. Germline loops: CDR1 MNHEY, CDR2 SMNVEV (reference sequence). The CDR3 protein is CASTPGGASYGYTF. CDR3 in DNA: TGTGCCAGCACCCCTGGGGGGGCGAGCTATGGCTACACCTTC.

The chain's CDR3 is CSVRGGEGAGGYTF. The CDR3 DNA reads TGCAGCGTCCGGGGAGGGGAGGGTGCGGGGGGCTACACCTTC. The V gene is TRBV29-1, the J gene TRBJ1-2; possible D gene TRBD1, 5 bases. The CDR3 extends over 14 amino acids. Trimming left V 6 bases short and J 8 bases short, with 22 bases between. The germline V gene has CDR1 SQVTM and CDR2 ANQGSEA.